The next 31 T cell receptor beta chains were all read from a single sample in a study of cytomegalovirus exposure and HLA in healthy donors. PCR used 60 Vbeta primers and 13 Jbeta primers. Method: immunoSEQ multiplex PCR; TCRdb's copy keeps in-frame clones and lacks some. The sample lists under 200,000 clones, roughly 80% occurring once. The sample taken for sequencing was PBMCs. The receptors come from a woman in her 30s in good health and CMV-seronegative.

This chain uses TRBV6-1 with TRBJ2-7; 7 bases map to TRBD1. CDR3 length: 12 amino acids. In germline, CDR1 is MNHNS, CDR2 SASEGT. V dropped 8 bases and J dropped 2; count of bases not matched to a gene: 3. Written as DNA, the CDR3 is TGTGCCAGCGGGGGACAGACCTACGAGCAGTACTTC. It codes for CASGGQTYEQYF.

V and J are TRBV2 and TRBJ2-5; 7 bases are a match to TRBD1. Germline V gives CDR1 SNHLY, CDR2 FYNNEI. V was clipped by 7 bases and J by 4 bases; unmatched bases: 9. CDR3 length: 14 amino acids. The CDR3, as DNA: TGTGCCAGCACATCCACAGGGGCGGGAGAGACCCAGTACTTC. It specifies CASTSTGAGETQYF.

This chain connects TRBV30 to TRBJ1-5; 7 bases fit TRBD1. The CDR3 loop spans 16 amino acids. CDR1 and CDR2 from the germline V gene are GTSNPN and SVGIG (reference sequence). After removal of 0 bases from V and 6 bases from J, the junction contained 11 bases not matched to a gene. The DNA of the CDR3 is TGTGCCTGGAGTGTATCCGAGGACAGGAGGGGTCAGCCCCAGCATTTT. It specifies CAWSVSEDRRGQPQHF.

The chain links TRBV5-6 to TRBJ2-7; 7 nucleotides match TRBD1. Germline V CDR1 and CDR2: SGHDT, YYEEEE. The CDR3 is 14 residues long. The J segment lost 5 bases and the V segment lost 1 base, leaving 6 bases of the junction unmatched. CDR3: CASSLPQGMNEQYF. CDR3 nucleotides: TGTGCCAGCAGCTTGCCACAGGGGATGAACGAGCAGTACTTC.

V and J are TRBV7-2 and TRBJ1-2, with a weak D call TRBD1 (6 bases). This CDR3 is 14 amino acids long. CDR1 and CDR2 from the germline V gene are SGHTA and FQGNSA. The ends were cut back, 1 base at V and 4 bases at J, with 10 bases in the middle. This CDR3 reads CASSLGGGLYGYTF. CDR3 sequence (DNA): TGTGCCAGCAGCTTAGGCGGGGGGCTCTATGGCTACACCTTC.

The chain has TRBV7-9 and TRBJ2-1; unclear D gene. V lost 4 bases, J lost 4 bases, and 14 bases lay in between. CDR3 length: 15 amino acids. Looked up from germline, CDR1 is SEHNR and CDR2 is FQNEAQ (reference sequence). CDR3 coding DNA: TGTGCCAGCAGCTCAAGAGGAAACATATACAATGAGCAGTTCTTC. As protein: CASSSRGNIYNEQFF.

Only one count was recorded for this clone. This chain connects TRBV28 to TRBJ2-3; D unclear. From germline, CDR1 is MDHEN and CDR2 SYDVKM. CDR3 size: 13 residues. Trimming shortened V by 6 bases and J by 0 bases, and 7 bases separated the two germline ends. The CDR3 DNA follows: TGTGCCAGCAGACAACCCAGCACAGATACGCAGTATTTT. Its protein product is CASRQPSTDTQYF.

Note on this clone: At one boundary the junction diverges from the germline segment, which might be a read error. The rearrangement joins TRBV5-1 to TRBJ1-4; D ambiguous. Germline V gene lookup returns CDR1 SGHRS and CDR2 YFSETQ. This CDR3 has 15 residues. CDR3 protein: CASSLGNSVNEKLLF. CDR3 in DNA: TGCGCCAGCAGCTTGGGGAACAGTGTTAATGAAAAACTGCTTTTT.

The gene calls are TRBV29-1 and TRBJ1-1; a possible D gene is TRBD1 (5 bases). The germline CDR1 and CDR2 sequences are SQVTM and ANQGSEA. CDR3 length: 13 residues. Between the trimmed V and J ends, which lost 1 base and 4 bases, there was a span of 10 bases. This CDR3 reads CSVEGSGGTEAFF. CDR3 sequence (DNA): TGCAGCGTTGAAGGCAGCGGGGGCACTGAAGCTTTCTTT.

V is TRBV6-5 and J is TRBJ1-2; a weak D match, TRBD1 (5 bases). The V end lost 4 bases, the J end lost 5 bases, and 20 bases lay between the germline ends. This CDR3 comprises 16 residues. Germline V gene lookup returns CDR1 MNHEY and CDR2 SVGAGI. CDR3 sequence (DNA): TGTGCCAGCAGTTCGACAGTGACTTTTTCGGTTTATGGCTACACCTTC. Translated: CASSSTVTFSVYGYTF.

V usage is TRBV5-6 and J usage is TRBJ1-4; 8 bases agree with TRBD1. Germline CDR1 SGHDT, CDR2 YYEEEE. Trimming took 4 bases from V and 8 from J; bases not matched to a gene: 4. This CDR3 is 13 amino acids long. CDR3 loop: CASSKTGAEKLFF. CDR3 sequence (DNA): TGTGCCAGCAGCAAGACAGGGGCCGAAAAACTGTTTTTT.

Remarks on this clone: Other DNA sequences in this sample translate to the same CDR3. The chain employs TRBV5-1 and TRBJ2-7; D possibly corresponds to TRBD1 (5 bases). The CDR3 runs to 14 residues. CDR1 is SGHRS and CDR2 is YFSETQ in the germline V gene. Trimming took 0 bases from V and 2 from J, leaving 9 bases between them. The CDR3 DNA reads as TGCGCCAGCAGCTTGGAGGGGCCTCCCTACGAGCAGTACTTC. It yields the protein CASSLEGPPYEQYF.

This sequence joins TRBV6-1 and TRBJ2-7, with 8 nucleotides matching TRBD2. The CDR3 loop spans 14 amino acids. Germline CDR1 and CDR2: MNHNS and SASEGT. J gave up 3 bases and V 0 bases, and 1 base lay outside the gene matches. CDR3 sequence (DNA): TGTGCCAGCAGTGAAGCGCTAGCGGGCTACGAGCAGTACTTC. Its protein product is CASSEALAGYEQYF.

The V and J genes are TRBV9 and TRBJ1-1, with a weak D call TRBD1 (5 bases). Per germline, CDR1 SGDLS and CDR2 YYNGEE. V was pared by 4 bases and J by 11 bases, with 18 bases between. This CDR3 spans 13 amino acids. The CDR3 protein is CASSRDSGIGAFF. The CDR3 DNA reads TGTGCCAGCAGCCGAGACAGTGGGATCGGGGCTTTCTTT.

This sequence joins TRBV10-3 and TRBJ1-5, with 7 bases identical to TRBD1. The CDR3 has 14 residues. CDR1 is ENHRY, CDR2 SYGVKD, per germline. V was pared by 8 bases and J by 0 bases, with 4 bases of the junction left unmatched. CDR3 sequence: CAISGTDSNQPQHF. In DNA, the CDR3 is TGTGCCATCTCCGGGACAGATAGCAATCAGCCCCAGCATTTT.

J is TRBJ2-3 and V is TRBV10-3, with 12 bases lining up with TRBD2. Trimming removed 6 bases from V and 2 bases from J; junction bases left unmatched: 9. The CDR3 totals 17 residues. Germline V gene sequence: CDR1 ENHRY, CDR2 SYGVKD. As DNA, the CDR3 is TGTGCCATCAGCTCTCCCCGACTAGCGGGGGACACAGATACGCAGTATTTT. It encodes CAISSPRLAGDTDTQYF.

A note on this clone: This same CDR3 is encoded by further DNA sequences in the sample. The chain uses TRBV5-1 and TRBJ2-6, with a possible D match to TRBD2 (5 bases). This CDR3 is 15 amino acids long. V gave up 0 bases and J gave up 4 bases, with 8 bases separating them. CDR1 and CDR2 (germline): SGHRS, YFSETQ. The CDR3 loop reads CASSLGGSGANVLTF. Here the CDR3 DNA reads TGCGCCAGCAGCTTGGGAGGGTCCGGGGCCAACGTCCTGACTTTC.

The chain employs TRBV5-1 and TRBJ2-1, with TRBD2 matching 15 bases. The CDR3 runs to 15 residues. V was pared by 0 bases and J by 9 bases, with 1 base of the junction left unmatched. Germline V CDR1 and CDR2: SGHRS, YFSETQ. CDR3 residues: CASSLGTSGGAEQFF. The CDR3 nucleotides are TGCGCCAGCAGCTTGGGGACTAGCGGGGGGGCTGAGCAGTTCTTC.

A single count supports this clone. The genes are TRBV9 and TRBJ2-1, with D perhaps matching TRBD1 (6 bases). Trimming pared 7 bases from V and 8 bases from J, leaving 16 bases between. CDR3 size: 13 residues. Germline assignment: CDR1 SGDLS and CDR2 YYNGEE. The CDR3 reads CASRRDMGDEQFF. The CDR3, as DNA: TGTGCCAGCCGTCGGGACATGGGGGATGAGCAGTTCTTC. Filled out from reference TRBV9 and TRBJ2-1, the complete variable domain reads DSGVTQTPKHLITATGQRVTLRCSPRSGDLSVYWYQQSLDQGLQFLIQYYNGEERAKGNILERFSAQQFPDLHSELNLSSLELGDSALYFCASRRDMGDEQFFGPGTRLTVL.

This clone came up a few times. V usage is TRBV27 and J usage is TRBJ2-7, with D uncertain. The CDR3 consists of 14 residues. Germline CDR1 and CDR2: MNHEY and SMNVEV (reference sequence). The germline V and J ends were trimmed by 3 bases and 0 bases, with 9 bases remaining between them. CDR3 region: CASSFFTSSYEQYF. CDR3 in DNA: TGTGCCAGCAGTTTCTTCACAAGCTCCTACGAGCAGTACTTC.

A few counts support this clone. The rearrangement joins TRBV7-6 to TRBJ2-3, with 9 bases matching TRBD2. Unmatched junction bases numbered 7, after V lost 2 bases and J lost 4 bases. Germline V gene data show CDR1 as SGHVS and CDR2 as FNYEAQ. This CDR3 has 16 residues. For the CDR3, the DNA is TGTGCCAGCAGCTTATGGGCGGGGGGGCGGTCAGATACGCAGTATTTT. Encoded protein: CASSLWAGGRSDTQYF.

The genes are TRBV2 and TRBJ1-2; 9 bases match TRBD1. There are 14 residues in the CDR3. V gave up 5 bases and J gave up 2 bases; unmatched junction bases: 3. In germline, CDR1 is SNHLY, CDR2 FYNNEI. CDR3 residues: CASSTQGANYGYTF. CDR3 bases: TGTGCCAGCAGTACACAGGGGGCGAACTATGGCTACACCTTC.

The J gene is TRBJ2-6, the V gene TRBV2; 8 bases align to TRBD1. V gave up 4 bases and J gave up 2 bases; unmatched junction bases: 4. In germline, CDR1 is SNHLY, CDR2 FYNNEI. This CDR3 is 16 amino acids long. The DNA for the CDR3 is TGTGCCAGCAGTGTGTCAGGGGGCGCTGGGGCCAACGTCCTGACTTTC. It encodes CASSVSGGAGANVLTF.

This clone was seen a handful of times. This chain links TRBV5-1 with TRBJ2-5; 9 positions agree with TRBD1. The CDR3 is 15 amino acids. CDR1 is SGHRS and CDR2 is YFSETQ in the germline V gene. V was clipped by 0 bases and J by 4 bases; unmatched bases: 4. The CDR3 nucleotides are TGCGCCAGCAGCTTGGGGACAGGGGCAGGAGAGACCCAGTACTTC. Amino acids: CASSLGTGAGETQYF.

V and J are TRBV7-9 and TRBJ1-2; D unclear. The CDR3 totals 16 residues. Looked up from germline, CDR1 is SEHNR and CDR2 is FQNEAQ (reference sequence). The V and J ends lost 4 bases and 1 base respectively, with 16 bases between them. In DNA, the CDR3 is TGTGCCAGCAGCTCTAGTGGAACGGTGATTAACTATGGCTACACCTTC. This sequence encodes CASSSSGTVINYGYTF.

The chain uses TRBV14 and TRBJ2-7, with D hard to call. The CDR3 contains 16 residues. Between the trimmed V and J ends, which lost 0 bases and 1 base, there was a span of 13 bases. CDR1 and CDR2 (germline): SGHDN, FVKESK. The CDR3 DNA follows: TGTGCCAGCAGCCAAGAGGTGGCAGCGAGGTCCTACGAGCAGTACTTC. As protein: CASSQEVAARSYEQYF.

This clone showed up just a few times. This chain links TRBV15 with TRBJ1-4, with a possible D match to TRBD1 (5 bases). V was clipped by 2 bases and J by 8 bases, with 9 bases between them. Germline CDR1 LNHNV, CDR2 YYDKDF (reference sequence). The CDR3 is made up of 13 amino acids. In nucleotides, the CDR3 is TGTGCCACCAGCAGACTTTCAGGGGAAAAACTGTTTTTT. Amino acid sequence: CATSRLSGEKLFF.

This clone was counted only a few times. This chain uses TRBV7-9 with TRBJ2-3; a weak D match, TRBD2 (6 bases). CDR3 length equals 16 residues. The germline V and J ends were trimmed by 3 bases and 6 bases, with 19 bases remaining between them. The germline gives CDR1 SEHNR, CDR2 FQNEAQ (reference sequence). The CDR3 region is CASSFGWRGERDTQYF. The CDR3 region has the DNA TGTGCCAGCAGCTTTGGTTGGAGGGGAGAAAGGGATACGCAGTATTTT.

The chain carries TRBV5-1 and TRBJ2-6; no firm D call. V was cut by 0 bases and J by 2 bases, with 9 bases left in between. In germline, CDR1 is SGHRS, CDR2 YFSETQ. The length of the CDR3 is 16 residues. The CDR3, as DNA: TGCGCCAGCAGCTTGGGACTTAACACTGGGGCCAACGTCCTGACTTTC. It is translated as CASSLGLNTGANVLTF.

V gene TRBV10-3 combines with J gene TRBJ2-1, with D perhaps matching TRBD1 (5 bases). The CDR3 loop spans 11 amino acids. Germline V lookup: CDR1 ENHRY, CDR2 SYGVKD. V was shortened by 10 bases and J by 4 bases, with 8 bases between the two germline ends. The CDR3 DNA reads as TGTGCCAGCCAGGGTTACAATGAGCAGTTCTTC. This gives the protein CASQGYNEQFF.

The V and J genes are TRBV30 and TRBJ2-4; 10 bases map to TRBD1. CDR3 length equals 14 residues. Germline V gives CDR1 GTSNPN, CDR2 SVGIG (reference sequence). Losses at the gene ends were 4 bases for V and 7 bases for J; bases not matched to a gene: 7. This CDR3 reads CAWNLPGQGNIQYF. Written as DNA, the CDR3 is TGTGCCTGGAACCTTCCGGGACAGGGGAACATTCAGTACTTC.